This T cell receptor beta chain is from a study of glioma-infiltrating T cells. Study-wide results and caveats: Non-neoplastic patients had below-expected tissue-blood divergence, while all gliomas exceeded expectation.

Using RNA template, CDR3s of TCR alpha and beta were amplified with iRepertoire arm-PCR. Each CDR3 protein is one row after TCRdb ran MiXCR on the multiplex PCR reads. The table shows under 200,000 distinct CDR3 sequences, with around 45% occurring only once. This clonotype was found a few times. Its antigen remains unidentified. Material: glioma tissue, nonneoplastic brain tissue, or PBMCs (not recorded which). This receptor was taken from a human donor with low-grade glioma or glioblastoma, undergoing nonglioma brain surgery, or in good health (not recorded which).

DNA for the CDR3: TGTGCCAGCAGCTTAGGTCAGGGGCTAAGCACAGATACGCAGTATTTT. This gives the protein CASSLGQGLSTDTQYF. The V gene is TRBV7-9, the J gene TRBJ2-3; D is possibly TRBD1 (6 bases). Looked up from germline, CDR1 is SEHNR and CDR2 is FQNEAQ (reference sequence). Trimming took 1 base from V and 0 from J, leaving 11 bases between them. This CDR3 contains 16 residues.